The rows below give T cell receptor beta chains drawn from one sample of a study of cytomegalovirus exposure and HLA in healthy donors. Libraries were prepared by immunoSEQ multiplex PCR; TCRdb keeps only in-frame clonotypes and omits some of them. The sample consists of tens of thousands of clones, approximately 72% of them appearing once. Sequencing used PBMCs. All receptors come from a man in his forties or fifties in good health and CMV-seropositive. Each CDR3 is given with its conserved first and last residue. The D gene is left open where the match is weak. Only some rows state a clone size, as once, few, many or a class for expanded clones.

DNA: TGTGCCAGCAGCTACAGGGGGACTAGCGGTTCCTACGAGCAGTACTTC
CDR3: CASSYRGTSGSYEQYF
size: .
J: TRBJ2-7
D: TRBD2
V: TRBV7-9

DNA: TGTGCCAGTACCAGGGAGGCAACTAATGAAAAACTGTTTTTT
CDR3: CASTREATNEKLFF
size: .
J: TRBJ1-4
D: .
V: TRBV19

DNA: TGTGCCATCAGCCGACAGGGCCCGGGCGGGTCCTACAATGAGCAGTTCTTC
CDR3: CAISRQGPGGSYNEQFF
size: once
J: TRBJ2-1
D: TRBD1
V: TRBV10-3

DNA: TGCAGCGGGGGTAGCGGGAGATCGTACGAGCAGTACTTC
CDR3: CSGGSGRSYEQYF
size: .
J: TRBJ2-7
D: TRBD2
V: TRBV29-1

DNA: TGTGCCGGCAGCTTAGCGCTCGGTGAGCAGTTCTTC
CDR3: CAGSLALGEQFF
size: .
J: TRBJ2-1
D: .
V: TRBV7-9

DNA: TGCGCCAGCAGCCAAGAATGGAGGGGTTCCTACAATGAGCAGTTCTTC
CDR3: CASSQEWRGSYNEQFF
size: .
J: TRBJ2-1
D: .
V: TRBV4-3

DNA: TGTGCCAGCAGCCCAACTAGCGGGAGGGCAGTCGGCATTCAGTACTTC
CDR3: CASSPTSGRAVGIQYF
size: .
J: TRBJ2-4
D: TRBD2
V: TRBV11-2

DNA: TGTGCCAGCACCCGCGGCAATCAGGGGGCTAACTATGGCTACACCTTC
CDR3: CASTRGNQGANYGYTF
size: .
J: TRBJ1-2
D: TRBD1
V: TRBV9

DNA: TGCGCCAGCAGTAGCGGGAGTTACAATGAGCAGTTCTTC
CDR3: CASSSGSYNEQFF
size: .
J: TRBJ2-1
D: TRBD2
V: TRBV10-1

DNA: TGTGCCAGCGGACTATCCCTCGTTTCAGGGGGTAAGGCAGATACGCAGTATTTT
CDR3: CASGLSLVSGGKADTQYF
size: .
J: TRBJ2-3
D: .
V: TRBV9

DNA: TGTGCCAGCGGCGTAGTTACAGGGGTTAATGAAAAACTGTTTTTT
CDR3: CASGVVTGVNEKLFF
size: once
J: TRBJ1-4
D: TRBD1
V: TRBV9

DNA: TGTGCCAGCAGCTTGAGACGGGCAACTAATGAAAAACTGTTTTTT
CDR3: CASSLRRATNEKLFF
size: .
J: TRBJ1-4
D: .
V: TRBV5-4

DNA: TGTGCCTGGAGTACAGGTGATAGCAATAAGCACCAGCATTTT
CDR3: CAWSTGDSNKHQHF
size: .
J: TRBJ1-5
D: .
V: TRBV30

DNA: TGTGCCAGCAGCCCGCAGACTAGCGGGAGATCTTACGAGCAGTACTTC
CDR3: CASSPQTSGRSYEQYF
size: .
J: TRBJ2-7
D: TRBD2
V: TRBV4-2

DNA: TGTGCCAGCTCGCAAAGGGGGCTGAATGGGGATCAGCCCCAGCATTTT
CDR3: CASSQRGLNGDQPQHF
size: .
J: TRBJ1-5
D: TRBD1
V: TRBV19

DNA: TGTGCCAGCAGTTTAGCGCGAAGAAGCACAGATACGCAGTATTTT
CDR3: CASSLARRSTDTQYF
size: .
J: TRBJ2-3
D: .
V: TRBV27